This T cell receptor (beta chain) was sequenced during a study of blood T cells in healthy people across ages. Healthy individuals of Caucasian origin from Russia, aged roughly 6 to 100, served as donors. V gave up 1 base and J gave up 1 base, with 7 bases separating them. The germline V gene encodes CDR1 SQVTM and CDR2 ANQGSEA. The CDR3 consists of 14 residues. Combining a sample-barcoded 5' primer with a J-beta primer mix, a second PCR ran for roughly 7 to 11 cycles. In TCRdb, the 5' RACE reads were re-called with MiXCR into one record per CDR3 protein. The sample holds about 1,600,000 distinct CDR3 sequences; 42% are singletons and the top ten take 6.5% to 10%.

This chain links TRBV29-1 with TRBJ2-2; TRBD2 might be the D (6 bases). Specimen: blood. The sequence was collected from a woman aged 18-35 years in good health. CDR3 residues: CSVEGGENTGELFF. The CDR3 nucleotides are TGCAGCGTTGAAGGGGGGGAGAACACCGGGGAGCTGTTTTTT.